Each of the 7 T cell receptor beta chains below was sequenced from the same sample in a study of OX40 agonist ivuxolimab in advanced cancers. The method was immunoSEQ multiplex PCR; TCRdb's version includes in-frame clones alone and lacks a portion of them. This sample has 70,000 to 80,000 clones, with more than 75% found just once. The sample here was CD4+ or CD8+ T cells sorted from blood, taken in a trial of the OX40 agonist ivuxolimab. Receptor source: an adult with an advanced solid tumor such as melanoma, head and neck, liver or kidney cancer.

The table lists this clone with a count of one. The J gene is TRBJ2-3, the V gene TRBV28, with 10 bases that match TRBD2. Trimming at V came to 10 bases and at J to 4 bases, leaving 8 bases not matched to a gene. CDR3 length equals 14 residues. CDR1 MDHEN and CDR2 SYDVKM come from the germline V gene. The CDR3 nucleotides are TGTGCCATCTCTAGCGGGAGTACCGCAGATACGCAGTATTTT. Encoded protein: CAISSGSTADTQYF.

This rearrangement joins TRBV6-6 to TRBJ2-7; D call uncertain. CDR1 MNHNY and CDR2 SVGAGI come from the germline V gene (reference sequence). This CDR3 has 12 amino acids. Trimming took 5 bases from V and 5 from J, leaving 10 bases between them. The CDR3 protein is CASSPASDEQYF. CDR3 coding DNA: TGTGCCAGCAGTCCTGCGAGCGACGAGCAGTACTTC.

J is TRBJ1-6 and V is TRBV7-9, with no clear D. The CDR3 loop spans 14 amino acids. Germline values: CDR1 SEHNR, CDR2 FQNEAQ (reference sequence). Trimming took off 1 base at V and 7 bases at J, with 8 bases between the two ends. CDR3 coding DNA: TGTGCCAGCAGCTTAGATAGCAGGAATTCACCCCTCCACTTT. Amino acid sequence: CASSLDSRNSPLHF.

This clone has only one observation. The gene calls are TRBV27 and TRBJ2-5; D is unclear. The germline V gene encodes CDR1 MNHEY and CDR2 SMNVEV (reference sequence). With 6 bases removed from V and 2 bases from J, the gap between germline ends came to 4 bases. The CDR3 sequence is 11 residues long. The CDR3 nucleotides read TGTGCCAGCAGAGAACAAGAGACCCAGTACTTC. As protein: CASREQETQYF.

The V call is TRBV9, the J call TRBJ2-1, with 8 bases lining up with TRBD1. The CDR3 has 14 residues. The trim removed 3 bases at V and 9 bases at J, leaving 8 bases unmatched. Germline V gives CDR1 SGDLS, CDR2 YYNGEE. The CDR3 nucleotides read TGTGCCAGCAGCGGTGGACAGGGAACCACTGAGCAGTTCTTC. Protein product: CASSGGQGTTEQFF.

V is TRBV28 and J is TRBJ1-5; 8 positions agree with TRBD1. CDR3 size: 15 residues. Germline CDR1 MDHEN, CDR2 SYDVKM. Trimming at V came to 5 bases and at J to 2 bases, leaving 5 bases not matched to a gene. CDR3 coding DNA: TGTGCCAGCAGTCCCCCACAGGGGGGCAATCAGCCCCAGCATTTT. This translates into CASSPPQGGNQPQHF.

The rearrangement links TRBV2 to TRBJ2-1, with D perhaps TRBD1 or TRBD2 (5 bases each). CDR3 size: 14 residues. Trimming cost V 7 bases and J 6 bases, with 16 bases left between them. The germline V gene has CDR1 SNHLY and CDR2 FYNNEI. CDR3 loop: CASIRDQGGNEQFF. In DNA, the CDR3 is TGTGCCAGCATCCGGGACCAGGGCGGCAATGAGCAGTTCTTC.